Here is one T cell receptor (beta chain) with its context. Its antigen is unidentified. The sample comes from a study of T cells in Graves' hyperthyroidism and ophthalmopathy. Study-level results: Also found in blood were most expanded thyroid clonotypes above 0.001.

Patients with ophthalmopathy all had a Clinical Activity Score of at least 3, a NOSPECS grade of at least 4 and duration under 3 months. The study left out patients who had uncontrolled infection, other autoimmune disease, pregnancy or lactation. Researchers amplified the TCR beta CDR3 regions from RNA transcripts. In the first-round RT-PCR of the TCR CDR3, the HTBI primer set was used. TCRdb passed the multiplex PCR reads through MiXCR, listing each CDR3 protein once. Of roughly 520,000 distinct CDR3 sequences in the sample, around 22% were seen once. This CDR3 spans 16 amino acids. V was pared by 1 base and J by 3 bases, with 8 bases of the junction left unmatched. Germline loops: CDR1 MGHDK, CDR2 SYGVNS.

The J gene is TRBJ2-5, the V gene TRBV25-1; 7 positions match TRBD2. This TCR derives from a woman aged 30 to 39 with Graves' ophthalmopathy. Input material: blood. For the CDR3, the DNA is TGTGCCAGCAGTGAATCGGGGGGTGGAGGGAAAGAGACCCAGTACTTC. Amino acid sequence: CASSESGGGGKETQYF.